This TCR beta chain was retrieved from a study of somatic mutations in cytotoxic T cells in rheumatoid arthritis. Data came from immunoSEQ multiplex PCR; TCRdb stores just in-frame clones and leaves some out. Of about 6,700 clones in the sample, roughly 71% were seen once. Female donors made up about three fifths of the healthy controls, blood donors whose median age was about 59 years (range about 20-80). The CDR3 extends over 15 amino acids. In germline, CDR1 is MNHNS, CDR2 SASEGT. The ends lost 2 bases at V and 3 bases at J; junction bases unmatched: 5. This TCR was recovered from a man between 35 and 55 years old in good health. This chain links TRBV6-1 with TRBJ2-5, with 8 bases that match TRBD2. Sequenced input: CD8+ T cells sorted from blood. The CDR3 here is CASSEFAGGEETQYF. Written as DNA, the CDR3 is TGTGCCAGCAGTGAATTCGCGGGAGGTGAAGAGACCCAGTACTTC.